The sequence of this T cell receptor beta chain was determined in a study of blood T cell repertoires in COVID-19. Sequencing was performed with immunoSEQ multiplex PCR; in TCRdb, only in-frame clones are kept and a portion is missing. Of 380,000 or so clones listed, around 87% are singletons. Germline CDR1 reads KGHSH; CDR2 reads LQKENI. The CDR3 sequence is 16 residues long. The junction had 7 bases not matched to a gene; V was cut back by 5 bases and J by 0 bases. The sequence came from a man aged 30 to 39 who had recovered from COVID-19. The rearrangement joins TRBV18 to TRBJ1-5, with 7 bases lining up with TRBD1. The source material was PBMCs or T cells enriched from blood (not recorded which). The CDR3 here is CASSRQGWNSNQPQHF. The CDR3 coding sequence is TGTGCCAGCTCAAGACAGGGTTGGAATAGCAATCAGCCCCAGCATTTT. Full variable domain (remainder filled in from reference TRBV18 and TRBJ1-5): NAGVMQNPRHLVRRRGQEARLRCSPMKGHSHVYWYRQLPEEGLKFMVYLQKENIIDESGMPKERFSAEFPKEGPSILRIQQVVRGDSAAYFCASSRQGWNSNQPQHFGDGTRLSIL.